This T cell receptor beta chain was sequenced in a study of T cells after yellow fever vaccination. Study at large: Preparation used SMART-Seq v4 Ultra Low Input for the low-cell-number fractions.

The CDR3 extends over 8 amino acids. Germline V gives CDR1 MRHNA, CDR2 SNTAGT. V lost 7 bases, J lost 9 bases, and 1 base lay in between. A 5'RACE template-switching step, the method used to make TCR cDNA, added a universal primer site and UMIs. TCRdb passed the 5' RACE reads through MiXCR, listing each CDR3 protein once. The profile shows a few hundred thousand distinct CDR3 sequences, 4% of them singletons. This chain joins TRBV6-4 and TRBJ2-1; D remains unclear. The sequence derives from a young man who received the YFV17D yellow fever vaccine. The starting material was PBMCs, obtained 5 days after the yellow fever booster vaccination. CDR3 nucleotide sequence: TGTGCCAGCACTGAGCAGTTCTTC. It translates to CASTEQFF.